Presented here are 15 T cell receptor beta chains from one specimen sequenced in a study of blood T cell repertoires in COVID-19. TCRdb keeps only in-frame clones here, not all; method: immunoSEQ multiplex PCR. The sample includes 410,000 or so clones, about nine tenths of them seen just once. The sequenced material came from peripheral blood. These receptors were obtained from a woman aged 30 to 39 with active or convalescent COVID-19.

This chain links TRBV29-1 with TRBJ2-7, with 10 bases fitting TRBD2. J lost 4 bases, V lost 4 bases, and 13 bases had no gene match. Germline V gene lookup returns CDR1 SQVTM and CDR2 ANQGSEA. This CDR3 comprises 16 residues. CDR3 loop: CSVVRFLAGESYEQYF. The CDR3 DNA reads as TGCAGCGTTGTAAGGTTTCTAGCGGGAGAGTCTTACGAGCAGTACTTC.

This sequence joins TRBV5-8 and TRBJ1-5, with no clear D. Germline V gives CDR1 SGHTS, CDR2 YDEGEE. The CDR3 length is 16 residues. Trimming took off 2 bases at V and 1 base at J, with 13 bases between the two ends. The CDR3 spells CASSLGYRPSNQPQHF. For the CDR3, the DNA is TGTGCCAGCAGCTTAGGTTACAGACCGAGCAATCAGCCCCAGCATTTT.

The genes are TRBV18 and TRBJ2-1, with TRBD1 identical over 9 bases. The CDR3 runs to 15 residues. V was pared by 1 base and J by 8 bases, with 6 bases of the junction left unmatched. The germline V gene encodes CDR1 KGHSH and CDR2 LQKENI. CDR3 DNA sequence: TGTGCCAGCTCACCACGAGGACAGGGGATTGATGAGCAGTTCTTC. Translating gives CASSPRGQGIDEQFF. Variable domain in full (rest from reference TRBV18 and TRBJ2-1): NAGVMQNPRHLVRRRGQEARLRCSPMKGHSHVYWYRQLPEEGLKFMVYLQKENIIDESGMPKERFSAEFPKEGPSILRIQQVVRGDSAAYFCASSPRGQGIDEQFFGPGTRLTVL.

V and J are TRBV14 and TRBJ2-1; perhaps TRBD1 as D (6 bases). This CDR3 spans 15 amino acids. Per the germline V gene, CDR1 is SGHDN and CDR2 is FVKESK. Trimming removed 3 bases at V and 5 bases at J, with 14 bases between. For the CDR3, the DNA is TGTGCCAGCAGCCATGAAGCAGGGGTTGACAATGAGCAGTTCTTC. This encodes CASSHEAGVDNEQFF. Using reference TRBV14 and TRBJ2-1 for the parts outside the CDR3, the full variable domain is EAGVTQFPSHSVIEKGQTVTLRCDPISGHDNLYWYRRVMGKEIKFLLHFVKESKQDESGMPNNRFLAERTGGTYSTLKVQPAELEDSGVYFCASSHEAGVDNEQFFGPGTRLTVL.

The chain couples TRBV3-1 (or the pseudogene TRBV3-2) to TRBJ1-5, with D maybe TRBD1 (6 bases). The CDR3 has 17 amino acids. Germline-derived CDR1 and CDR2 are LGHDT and YNNKEL (reference sequence). V dropped 0 bases and J dropped 2 bases, with 14 bases sitting between them. CDR3 in amino acids: CASSQESEPGGNQPQHF. CDR3 in DNA: TGTGCCAGCAGCCAAGAGAGCGAGCCAGGGGGCAATCAGCCCCAGCATTTT.

This clone occurred a few times. The chain uses TRBV9 and TRBJ2-5, with a possible D match to TRBD2 (6 bases). The length of the CDR3 is 14 residues. Germline V gene lookup returns CDR1 SGDLS and CDR2 YYNGEE. Trimming pared 0 bases from V and 3 bases from J, leaving 9 bases between. CDR3 DNA sequence: TGTGCCAGCAGCGTAGCTCAGCGGGAAGAGACCCAGTACTTC. Protein: CASSVAQREETQYF. The entire variable domain, with the rest obtained from reference TRBV9 and TRBJ2-5, is as follows: DSGVTQTPKHLITATGQRVTLRCSPRSGDLSVYWYQQSLDQGLQFLIQYYNGEERAKGNILERFSAQQFPDLHSELNLSSLELGDSALYFCASSVAQREETQYFGPGTRLLVL.

The rearrangement uses TRBV5-4 and TRBJ1-2, with 12 positions matching TRBD1. This CDR3 spans 17 amino acids. Germline trimming cut 4 bases from V and 7 bases from J; bases unmatched to any gene: 14. In germline, CDR1 is SGHNT, CDR2 YYREEE (reference sequence). The CDR3 sequence is CASSPFSGQGAFGGYTF. The CDR3 region has the DNA TGTGCCAGCAGCCCATTTTCGGGACAGGGGGCCTTTGGTGGCTACACCTTC. Full variable domain (outside the CDR3, taken from reference TRBV5-4 and TRBJ1-2): ETGVTQSPTHLIKTRGQQVTLRCSSQSGHNTVSWYQQALGQGPQFIFQYYREEENGRGNFPPRFSGLQFPNYSSELNVNALELDDSALYLCASSPFSGQGAFGGYTFGSGTRLTVV.

This chain links TRBV5-5 with TRBJ1-1, with TRBD1 identical over 7 bases. The CDR3 contains 14 residues. With 0 bases clipped from V and 5 bases from J, the junction kept 4 bases outside the gene matches. Germline V gene sequence: CDR1 SGHKS, CDR2 YYEKEE (reference sequence). CDR3 sequence reads: CASSLGGRGTEAFF. CDR3 DNA: TGTGCCAGCAGCTTGGGGGGCAGGGGGACTGAAGCTTTCTTT.

The chain combines TRBV7-2 with TRBJ2-1, with 7 bases lining up with TRBD2. This CDR3 comprises 18 residues. Germline CDR1 and CDR2: SGHTA and FQGNSA. Trimming at V came to 5 bases and at J to 5 bases, leaving 18 bases not matched to a gene. The CDR3 spells CASSAQSPPSGGDNEQFF. CDR3 DNA sequence: TGTGCCAGCAGCGCACAAAGCCCCCCTAGCGGAGGGGACAATGAGCAGTTCTTC. The full variable domain, with the rest looked up from reference TRBV7-2 and TRBJ2-1, is GAGVSQSPSNKVTEKGKDVELRCDPISGHTALYWYRQSLGQGLEFLIYFQGNSAPDKSGLPSDRFSAERTGGSVSTLTIQRTQQEDSAVYLCASSAQSPPSGGDNEQFFGPGTRLTVL.

This CDR3 reads CAWSASGGRTEAFF. CDR3 coding DNA: TGTGCCTGGAGCGCCAGCGGGGGGAGGACTGAAGCTTTCTTT. The J gene is TRBJ1-1, the V gene TRBV30; the D gene is possibly TRBD1 (5 bases). CDR1 is GTSNPN, CDR2 SVGIG, per germline (reference sequence). The V end lost 3 bases, the J end lost 5 bases, and 16 bases lay between the germline ends. This CDR3 contains 14 residues.

V usage is TRBV19 and J usage is TRBJ2-1; tentatively, D is TRBD1 (6 bases). Germline V CDR1 and CDR2: LNHDA, SQIVND (reference sequence). The V gene lost 6 bases and the J gene lost 3 bases, with 12 bases spanning the gap. The CDR3 covers 14 residues. The CDR3 DNA is TGTGCCAGTAGCCCAGGGGTAAGCTACAATGAGCAGTTCTTC. It yields the protein CASSPGVSYNEQFF. The variable domain in full, completed from reference TRBV19 and TRBJ2-1, reads DGGITQSPKYLFRKEGQNVTLSCEQNLNHDAMYWYRQDPGQGLRLIYYSQIVNDFQKGDIAEGYSVSREKKESFPLTVTSAQKNPTAFYLCASSPGVSYNEQFFGPGTRLTVL.

The CDR3 loop reads CASSFTGGGSPLHF. The CDR3 DNA reads TGTGCCAGCAGCTTCACAGGGGGCGGTTCACCCCTCCACTTT. V usage is TRBV11-2 and J usage is TRBJ1-6, with 9 bases aligning to TRBD1. This CDR3 contains 14 residues. Germline V lookup: CDR1 SGHAT, CDR2 FQNNGV. With 3 bases clipped from V and 9 bases from J, the junction kept 3 bases outside the gene matches.

The rearrangement joins TRBV19 to TRBJ2-4, with D uncertain. This CDR3 is 13 amino acids long. The germline CDR1 and CDR2 sequences are LNHDA and SQIVND (reference sequence). Trimming stripped 3 bases from V and 6 bases from J, with 9 bases between. CDR3 region: CASSITTINIQYF. CDR3 nucleotides: TGTGCCAGTAGTATTACCACAATAAACATTCAGTACTTC.

This rearrangement joins TRBV6-1 to TRBJ2-7; 11 nucleotides match TRBD2. Germline-derived CDR1 and CDR2 are MNHNS and SASEGT. With 2 bases clipped from V and 4 bases from J, the junction kept 7 bases outside the gene matches. This CDR3 spans 16 amino acids. The DNA of the CDR3 is TGTGCCAGCAGTGAAACCCTAGCGGGGGGTTTTTACGAGCAGTACTTC. Encoded protein: CASSETLAGGFYEQYF.

The chain has TRBV29-1 and TRBJ1-1; no reliable D call. Trimming took off 5 bases at V and 1 base at J, with 11 bases between the two ends. The germline CDR1 and CDR2 sequences are SQVTM and ANQGSEA. This CDR3 spans 13 amino acids. The CDR3 spells CSVFNAANTEAFF. The DNA of the CDR3 is TGCAGCGTTTTTAATGCGGCGAACACTGAAGCTTTCTTT.